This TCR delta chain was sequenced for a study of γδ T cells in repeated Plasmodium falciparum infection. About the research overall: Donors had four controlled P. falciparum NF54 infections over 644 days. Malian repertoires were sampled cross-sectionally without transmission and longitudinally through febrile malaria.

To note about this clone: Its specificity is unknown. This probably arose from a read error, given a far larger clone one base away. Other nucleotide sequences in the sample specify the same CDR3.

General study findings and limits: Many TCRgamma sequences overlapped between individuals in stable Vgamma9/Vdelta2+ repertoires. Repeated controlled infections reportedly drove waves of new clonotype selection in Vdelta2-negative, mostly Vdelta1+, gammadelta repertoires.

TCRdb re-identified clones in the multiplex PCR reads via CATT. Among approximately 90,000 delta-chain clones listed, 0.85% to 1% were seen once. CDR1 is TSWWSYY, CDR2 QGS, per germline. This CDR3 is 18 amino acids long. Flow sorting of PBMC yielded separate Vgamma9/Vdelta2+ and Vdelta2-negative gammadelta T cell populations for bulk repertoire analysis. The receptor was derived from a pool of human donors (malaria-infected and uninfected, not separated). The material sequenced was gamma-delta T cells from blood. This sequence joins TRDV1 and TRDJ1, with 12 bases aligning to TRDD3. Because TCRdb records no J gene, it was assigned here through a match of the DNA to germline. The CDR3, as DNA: TGTGCCCTTGGGGAACCGGCTGACTGGGGGATACCGGCCGATAAACTCATCTTT. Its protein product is CALGEPADWGIPADKLIF.